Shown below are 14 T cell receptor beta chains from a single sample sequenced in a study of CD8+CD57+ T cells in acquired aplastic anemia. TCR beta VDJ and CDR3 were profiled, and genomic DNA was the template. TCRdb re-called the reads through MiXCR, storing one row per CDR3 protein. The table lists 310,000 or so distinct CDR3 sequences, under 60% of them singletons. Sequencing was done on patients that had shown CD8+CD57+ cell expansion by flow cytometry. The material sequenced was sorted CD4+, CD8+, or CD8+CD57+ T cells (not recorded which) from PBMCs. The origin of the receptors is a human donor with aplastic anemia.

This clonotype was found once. CDR3 protein: CASSKGQGTYEQYF. CDR3 in DNA: TGTGCCAGTAGTAAGGGACAGGGGACCTACGAGCAGTACTTC. V usage is TRBV19 and J usage is TRBJ2-7, with 10 bases identical to TRBD1. Losses at the gene ends were 4 bases for V and 2 bases for J; bases not matched to a gene: 2. CDR3 length: 14 amino acids. CDR1 and CDR2 from the germline V gene are LNHDA and SQIVND (reference sequence).

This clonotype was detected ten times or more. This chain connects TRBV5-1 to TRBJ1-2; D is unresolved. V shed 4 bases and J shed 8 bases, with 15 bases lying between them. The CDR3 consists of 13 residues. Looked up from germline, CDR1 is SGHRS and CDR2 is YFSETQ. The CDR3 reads CASSPGWLWGYTF. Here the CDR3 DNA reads TGCGCCAGCAGCCCCGGCTGGCTATGGGGCTACACCTTC.

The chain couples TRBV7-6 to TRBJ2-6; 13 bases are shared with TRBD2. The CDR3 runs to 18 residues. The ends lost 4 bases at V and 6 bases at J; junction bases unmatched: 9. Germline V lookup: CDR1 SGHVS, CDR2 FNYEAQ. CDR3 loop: CASSWTSGGNQEANVLTF. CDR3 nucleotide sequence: TGTGCCAGCAGCTGGACTAGCGGGGGTAATCAAGAGGCCAACGTCCTGACTTTC.

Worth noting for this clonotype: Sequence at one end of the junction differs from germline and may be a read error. The DNA for the CDR3 is TGCGCCAGCAGTGATCCAGGGCGGGGGACCCAGTACTTC. Translation gives CASSDPGRGTQYF. The V call is TRBV9, the J call TRBJ2-5; TRBD2 is a possible D gene (6 bases). CDR1 is SGDLS, CDR2 YYNGEE, per germline. The CDR3 has 13 amino acids.

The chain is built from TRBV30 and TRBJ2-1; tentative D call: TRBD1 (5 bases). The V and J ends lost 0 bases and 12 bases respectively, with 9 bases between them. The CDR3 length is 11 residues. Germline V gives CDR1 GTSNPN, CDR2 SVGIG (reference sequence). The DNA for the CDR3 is TGTGCCTGGAGTGTAGGAAGGGGGCAGTTCTTC. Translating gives CAWSVGRGQFF.

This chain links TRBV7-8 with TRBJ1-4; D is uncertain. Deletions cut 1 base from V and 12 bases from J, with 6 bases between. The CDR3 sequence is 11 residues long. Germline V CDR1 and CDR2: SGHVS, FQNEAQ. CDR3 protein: CASSLGWELFF. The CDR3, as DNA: TGTGCCAGCAGCTTAGGATGGGAACTGTTTTTT.

This CDR3 is CASCRGGAGHEQYF. For the CDR3, the DNA is TGTGCCAGCTGCCGAGGTGGGGCGGGGCACGAGCAGTACTTC. V and J are TRBV7-2 and TRBJ2-7; the D gene is possibly TRBD2 (6 bases). Trimming pared 8 bases from V and 5 bases from J, leaving 19 bases between. The CDR3 is made up of 14 amino acids. The germline CDR1 and CDR2 sequences are SGHTA and FQGNSA.

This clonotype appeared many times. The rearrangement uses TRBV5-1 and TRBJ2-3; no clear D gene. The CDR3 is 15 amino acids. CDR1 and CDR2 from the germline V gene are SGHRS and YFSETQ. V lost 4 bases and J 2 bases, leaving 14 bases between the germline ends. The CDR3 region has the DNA TGCGCCAGCAGCCCCGGCTTCGCGACCACAGATACGCAGTATTTT. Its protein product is CASSPGFATTDTQYF.

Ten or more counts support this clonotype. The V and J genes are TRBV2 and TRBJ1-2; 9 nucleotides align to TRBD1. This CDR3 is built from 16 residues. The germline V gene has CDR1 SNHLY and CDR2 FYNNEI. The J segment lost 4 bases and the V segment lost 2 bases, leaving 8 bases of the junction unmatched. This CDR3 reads CASSETLQGAFYGYTF. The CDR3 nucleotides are TGTGCCAGCAGTGAAACCCTACAGGGGGCGTTCTATGGCTACACCTTC.

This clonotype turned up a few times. Here the CDR3 DNA reads TGTGCCATCAGTGAGCCCGACGTAGCGGTCCCTTTCTTT. Residues: CAISEPDVAVPFF. The chain carries TRBV10-3 and TRBJ1-1; D is unclear. V dropped 2 bases and J dropped 12 bases, with 16 bases sitting between them. This CDR3 spans 13 amino acids. The germline CDR1 and CDR2 sequences are ENHRY and SYGVKD.

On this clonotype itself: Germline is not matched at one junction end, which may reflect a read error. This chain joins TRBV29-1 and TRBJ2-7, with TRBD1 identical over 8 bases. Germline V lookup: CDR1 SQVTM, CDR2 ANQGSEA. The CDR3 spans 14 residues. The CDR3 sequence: CASSLDRDPYEQYF. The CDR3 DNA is TGTGCCAGCAGCTTGGACAGGGATCCCTACGAGCAGTACTTC.

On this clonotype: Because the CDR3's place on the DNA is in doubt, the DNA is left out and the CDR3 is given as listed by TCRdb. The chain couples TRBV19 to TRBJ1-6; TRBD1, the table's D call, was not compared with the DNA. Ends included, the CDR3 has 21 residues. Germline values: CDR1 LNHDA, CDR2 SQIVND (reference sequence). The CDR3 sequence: CASSFYICSARRTGGDSPLHF.

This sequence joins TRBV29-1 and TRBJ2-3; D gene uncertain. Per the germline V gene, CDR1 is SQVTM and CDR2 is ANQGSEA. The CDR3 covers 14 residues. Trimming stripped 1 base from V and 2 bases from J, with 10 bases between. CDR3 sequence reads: CSVEGLDFTDTQYF. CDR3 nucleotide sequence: TGCAGCGTTGAAGGACTGGATTTCACAGATACGCAGTATTTT.

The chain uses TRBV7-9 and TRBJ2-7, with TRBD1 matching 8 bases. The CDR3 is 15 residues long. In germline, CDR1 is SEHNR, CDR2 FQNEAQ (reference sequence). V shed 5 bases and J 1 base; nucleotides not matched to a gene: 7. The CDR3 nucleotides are TGTGCCAGCAGCCTAGGACAGGGCGGGTCCTACGAGCAGTACTTC. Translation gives CASSLGQGGSYEQYF.